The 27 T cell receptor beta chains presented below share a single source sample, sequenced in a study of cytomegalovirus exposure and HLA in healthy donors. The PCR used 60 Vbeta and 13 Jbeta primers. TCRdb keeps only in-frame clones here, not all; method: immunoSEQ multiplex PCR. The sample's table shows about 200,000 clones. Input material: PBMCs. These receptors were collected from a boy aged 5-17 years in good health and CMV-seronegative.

CDR3 protein: CASSQSPRDNEQFF. In DNA form, the CDR3 reads TGCGCCAGCAGCCAAAGCCCCCGGGACAATGAGCAGTTCTTC. The chain carries TRBV4-1 and TRBJ2-1; D ambiguous. The CDR3 runs 14 residues. V shed 2 bases and J shed 5 bases, with 10 bases lying between them. CDR1 and CDR2 from the germline V gene are MGHRA and YSYEKL.

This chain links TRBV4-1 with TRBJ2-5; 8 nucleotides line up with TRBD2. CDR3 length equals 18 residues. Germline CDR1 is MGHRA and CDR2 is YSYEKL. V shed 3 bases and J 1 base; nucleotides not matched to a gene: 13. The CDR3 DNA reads TGCGCCAGCAGCCAGACCTCTTTGGTAGCGGGGACCCAAGAGACCCAGTACTTC. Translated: CASSQTSLVAGTQETQYF.

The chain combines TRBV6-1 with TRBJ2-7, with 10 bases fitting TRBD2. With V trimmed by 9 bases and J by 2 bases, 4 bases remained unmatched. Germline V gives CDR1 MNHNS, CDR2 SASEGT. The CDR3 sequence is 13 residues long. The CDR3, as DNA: TGTGCCAGTCGGACTAGCGGAACCTACGAGCAGTACTTC. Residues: CASRTSGTYEQYF.

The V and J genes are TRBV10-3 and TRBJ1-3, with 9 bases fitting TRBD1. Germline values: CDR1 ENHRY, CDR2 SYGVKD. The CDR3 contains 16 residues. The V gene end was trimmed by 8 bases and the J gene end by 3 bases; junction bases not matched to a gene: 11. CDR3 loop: CAIGWKQGADGNTIYF. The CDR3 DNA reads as TGTGCCATCGGCTGGAAACAGGGGGCAGATGGAAACACCATATATTTT.

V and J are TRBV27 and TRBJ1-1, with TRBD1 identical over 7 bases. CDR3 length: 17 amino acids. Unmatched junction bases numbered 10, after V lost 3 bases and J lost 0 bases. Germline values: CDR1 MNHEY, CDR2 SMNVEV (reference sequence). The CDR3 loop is CASSFLPGQNMNTEAFF. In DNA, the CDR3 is TGTGCCAGCAGTTTCCTACCGGGACAGAACATGAACACTGAAGCTTTCTTT.

The CDR3 sequence: CASSPSGTGGEAFF. The CDR3 coding sequence is TGTGCCAGTAGTCCTTCCGGGACAGGGGGTGAAGCTTTCTTT. This chain links TRBV19 with TRBJ1-1; TRBD1 matches 11 bases. Germline V lookup: CDR1 LNHDA, CDR2 SQIVND (reference sequence). The length of the CDR3 is 14 residues. The J segment lost 7 bases and the V segment lost 5 bases, leaving 6 bases of the junction unmatched.

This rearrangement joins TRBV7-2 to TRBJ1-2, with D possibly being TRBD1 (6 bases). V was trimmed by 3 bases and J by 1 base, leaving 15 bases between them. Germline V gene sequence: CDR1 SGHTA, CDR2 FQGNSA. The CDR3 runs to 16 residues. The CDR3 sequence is CASSLSGGQINYGYTF. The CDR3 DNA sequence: TGTGCCAGCAGCTTGAGTGGGGGACAAATTAACTATGGCTACACCTTC.

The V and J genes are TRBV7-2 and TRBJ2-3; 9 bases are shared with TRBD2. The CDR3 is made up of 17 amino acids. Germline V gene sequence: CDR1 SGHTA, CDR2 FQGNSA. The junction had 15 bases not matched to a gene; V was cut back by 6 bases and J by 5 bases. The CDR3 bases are TGTGCCAGCAGATTGGGAATTGTAGCGGGGGTTGTAGATACGCAGTATTTT. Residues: CASRLGIVAGVVDTQYF.

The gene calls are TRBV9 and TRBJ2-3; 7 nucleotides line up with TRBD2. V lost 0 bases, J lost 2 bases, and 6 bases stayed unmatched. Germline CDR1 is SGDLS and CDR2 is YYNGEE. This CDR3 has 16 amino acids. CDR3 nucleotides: TGTGCCAGCAGCGTAGGGGGAGCGGGGAACACAGATACGCAGTATTTT. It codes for CASSVGGAGNTDTQYF.

The CDR3 bases are TGTGCCAGCAGTCCCGGACAGGGGGAAAAACTGTTTTTT. Protein: CASSPGQGEKLFF. The chain recombines TRBV28 with TRBJ1-4; 9 positions agree with TRBD1. Per germline, CDR1 MDHEN and CDR2 SYDVKM. Trimming took 5 bases from V and 8 from J; bases not matched to a gene: 3. The CDR3 is 13 amino acids.

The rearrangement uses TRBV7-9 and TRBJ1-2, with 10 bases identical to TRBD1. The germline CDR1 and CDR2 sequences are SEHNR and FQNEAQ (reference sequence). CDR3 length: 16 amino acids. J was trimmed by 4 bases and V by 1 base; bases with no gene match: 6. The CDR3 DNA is TGTGCCAGCAGCTTAGGGACAGGGGGGTCTGCCTATGGCTACACCTTC. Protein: CASSLGTGGSAYGYTF.

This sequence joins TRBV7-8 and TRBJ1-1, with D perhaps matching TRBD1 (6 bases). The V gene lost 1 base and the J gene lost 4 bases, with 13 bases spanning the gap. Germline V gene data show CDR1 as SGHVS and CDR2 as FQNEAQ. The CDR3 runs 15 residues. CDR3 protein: CASSLDQGRGTEAFF. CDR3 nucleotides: TGTGCCAGCAGCTTAGACCAGGGGCGAGGCACTGAAGCTTTCTTT.

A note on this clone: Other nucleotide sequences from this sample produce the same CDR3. This CDR3 reads CASSPRVDTEAFF. CDR3 DNA: TGTGCCAGCAGCCCCAGGGTGGACACTGAAGCTTTCTTT. This rearrangement joins TRBV6-6 to TRBJ1-1; D possibly corresponds to TRBD1 (5 bases). Germline lookup yields CDR1 MNHNY and CDR2 SVGAGI (reference sequence). The CDR3 length is 13 residues. V lost 6 bases and J 3 bases, leaving 11 bases between the germline ends.

CDR3 protein: CASSLGVGTSTDTQYF. The CDR3 nucleotides read TGTGCCAGCAGCTTAGGTGTGGGGACTAGCACAGATACGCAGTATTTT. V usage is TRBV7-8 and J usage is TRBJ2-3, with D perhaps matching TRBD2 (6 bases). The CDR3 extends over 16 amino acids. The V and J ends lost 1 base and 0 bases respectively, with 11 bases between them. Per germline, CDR1 SGHVS and CDR2 FQNEAQ.

CDR3 in amino acids: CASRPNLDPDYEQYF. The DNA for the CDR3 is TGTGCCAGCAGGCCCAACTTGGACCCCGACTACGAGCAGTACTTC. The chain employs TRBV6-5 and TRBJ2-5, with D unresolved. The J call could be wrong; TRBJ2-7 is a better fit for the DNA end. The CDR3 runs to 15 residues. Germline-derived CDR1 and CDR2 are MNHEY and SVGAGI.

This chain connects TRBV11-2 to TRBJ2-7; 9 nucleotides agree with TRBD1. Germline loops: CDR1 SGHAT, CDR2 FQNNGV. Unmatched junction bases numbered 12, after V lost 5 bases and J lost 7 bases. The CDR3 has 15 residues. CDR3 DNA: TGTGCCAGCAGCAAACCCCGGGACAGGGTAGGTGAGCAGTACTTC. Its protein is CASSKPRDRVGEQYF.

The CDR3 sequence is CASSFSAGDIQYF. CDR3 in DNA: TGTGCCAGCAGCTTTTCAGCAGGGGACATTCAGTACTTC. V is TRBV11-1 and J is TRBJ2-4, with D maybe TRBD1 (6 bases). Per the germline V gene, CDR1 is SGHAT and CDR2 is FQDESV (reference sequence). The length of the CDR3 is 13 residues. Trimming stripped 3 bases from V and 8 bases from J, with 11 bases between.

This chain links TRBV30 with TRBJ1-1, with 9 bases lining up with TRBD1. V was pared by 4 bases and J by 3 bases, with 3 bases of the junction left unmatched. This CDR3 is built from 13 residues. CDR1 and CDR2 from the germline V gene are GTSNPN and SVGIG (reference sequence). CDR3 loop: CAWKGTGYTEAFF. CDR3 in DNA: TGTGCCTGGAAGGGGACAGGGTACACTGAAGCTTTCTTT.

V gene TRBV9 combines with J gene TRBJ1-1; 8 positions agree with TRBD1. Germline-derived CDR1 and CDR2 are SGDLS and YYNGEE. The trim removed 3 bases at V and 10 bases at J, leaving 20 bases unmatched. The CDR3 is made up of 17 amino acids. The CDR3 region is CASSADDGQGTLFGAFF. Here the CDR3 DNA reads TGTGCCAGCAGCGCGGATGACGGACAGGGAACTCTATTTGGAGCTTTCTTT.

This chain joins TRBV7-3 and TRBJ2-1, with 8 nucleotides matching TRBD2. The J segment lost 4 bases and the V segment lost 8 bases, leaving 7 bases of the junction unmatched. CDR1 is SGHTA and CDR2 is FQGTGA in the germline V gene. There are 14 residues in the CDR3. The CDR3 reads CASGTGGPYNEQFF. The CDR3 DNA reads TGTGCCAGCGGAACGGGGGGGCCATACAATGAGCAGTTCTTC.

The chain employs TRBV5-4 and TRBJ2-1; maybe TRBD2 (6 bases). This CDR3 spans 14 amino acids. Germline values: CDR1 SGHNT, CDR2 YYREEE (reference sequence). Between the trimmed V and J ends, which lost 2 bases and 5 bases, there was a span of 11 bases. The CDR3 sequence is CASSLLPGDNEQFF. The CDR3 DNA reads TGTGCCAGCAGCTTACTCCCGGGGGACAATGAGCAGTTCTTC. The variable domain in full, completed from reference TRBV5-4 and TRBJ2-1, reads ETGVTQSPTHLIKTRGQQVTLRCSSQSGHNTVSWYQQALGQGPQFIFQYYREEENGRGNFPPRFSGLQFPNYSSELNVNALELDDSALYLCASSLLPGDNEQFFGPGTRLTVL.

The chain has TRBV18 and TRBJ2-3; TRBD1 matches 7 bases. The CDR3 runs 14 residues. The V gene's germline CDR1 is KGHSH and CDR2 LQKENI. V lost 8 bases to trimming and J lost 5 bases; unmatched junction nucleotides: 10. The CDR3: CASNFPGGVDTQYF. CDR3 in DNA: TGTGCCAGCAACTTCCCAGGGGGTGTAGATACGCAGTATTTT.

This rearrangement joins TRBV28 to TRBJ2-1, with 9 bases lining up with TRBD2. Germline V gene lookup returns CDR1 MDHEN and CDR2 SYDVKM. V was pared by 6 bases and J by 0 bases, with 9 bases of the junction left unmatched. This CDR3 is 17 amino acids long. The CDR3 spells CASRVERGAYSYNEQFF. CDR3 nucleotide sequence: TGTGCCAGCAGGGTGGAGCGGGGGGCCTACTCCTACAATGAGCAGTTCTTC.

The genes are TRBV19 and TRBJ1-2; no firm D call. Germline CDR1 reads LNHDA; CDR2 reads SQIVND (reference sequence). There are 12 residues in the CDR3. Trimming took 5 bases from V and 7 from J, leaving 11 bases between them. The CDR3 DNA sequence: TGTGCCAGTAGTCTAAGGGAGGGTGGCTACACCTTC. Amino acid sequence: CASSLREGGYTF.

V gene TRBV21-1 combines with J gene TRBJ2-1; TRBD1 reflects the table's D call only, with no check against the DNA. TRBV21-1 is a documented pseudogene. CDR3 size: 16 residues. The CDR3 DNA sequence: TGTGCCAGCAGCAAAGCGTGCCCGGGACAGCTTTGGGAGCAGTTCTTC. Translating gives CASSKACPGQLWEQFF.

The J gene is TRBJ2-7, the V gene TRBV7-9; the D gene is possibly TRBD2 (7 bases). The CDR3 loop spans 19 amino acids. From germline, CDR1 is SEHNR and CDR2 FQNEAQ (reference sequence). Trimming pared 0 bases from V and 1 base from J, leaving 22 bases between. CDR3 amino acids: CASSLALVRGQVFSYEQYF. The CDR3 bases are TGTGCCAGCAGCTTAGCGTTGGTGCGGGGGCAGGTCTTTTCCTACGAGCAGTACTTC.

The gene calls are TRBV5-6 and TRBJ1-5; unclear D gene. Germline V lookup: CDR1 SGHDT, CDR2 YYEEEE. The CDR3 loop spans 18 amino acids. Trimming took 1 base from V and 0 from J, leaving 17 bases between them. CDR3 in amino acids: CASSLNGVGLDSNQPQHF. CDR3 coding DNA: TGTGCCAGCAGCTTGAACGGGGTCGGCCTGGATAGCAATCAGCCCCAGCATTTT.